The entry below gives a single T cell receptor beta chain sequence along with its context. Antigen: not known. This record comes from a study of T cell responses to AZD1222 COVID-19 vaccine. The CDR3 loop spans 21 amino acids. CDR1 is KGHSH and CDR2 is LQKENI in the germline V gene. The germline V and J ends were trimmed by 4 bases and 0 bases, with 29 bases remaining between them. Study results and caveats: Reports indicate that nearly half of spike-specific TCRs are directed at unmutated variant regions. Only after the peak T cell response were repertoires sampled. Possibly, clonal diversity was underestimated; donors were largely white British and included more females.

Measured with immunoSEQ multiplex PCR; TCRdb has only the in-frame clones, and not every one. This sample has approximately 170,000 clones, with 80% to 95% found just once. The origin of this receptor is an adult in good health. V gene TRBV18 combines with J gene TRBJ2-3; a possible D gene is TRBD2 (6 bases). The starting material was peripheral blood, obtained on day 0 of AZD1222 vaccination. CDR3 protein: CASSRTPATRGLTSSTDTQYF. Written as DNA, the CDR3 is TGTGCCAGCTCACGAACGCCCGCTACGCGGGGATTAACGTCTAGCACAGATACGCAGTATTTT.